Listed below are T cell receptor beta chains from one sample, sequenced in a study of T cells in Graves' hyperthyroidism and ophthalmopathy. In TCRdb, the multiplex PCR reads were re-called with MiXCR into one record per CDR3 protein. The table lists some 500,000 distinct CDR3 sequences, about an eighth of them singletons. The sequenced sample was blood. The source is a woman between 18 and 29 years old with Graves' hyperthyroidism. CDR3s include the opening cysteine and the closing phenylalanine or tryptophan. D genes are given only for firm matches. Only some rows state a clone size, as once, few, many or a class for expanded clones.

d_gene	abundance	v_gene	j_gene	len	CDR3nt	CDR3aa
TRBD1	.	TRBV6-2/TRBV6-3	TRBJ1-5	15	TGTGCCAGCAGTGGCGGACAGGGGAAGGTTCAGCCCCAGCATTTT	CASSGGQGKVQPQHF
.	many	TRBV28	TRBJ2-1	14	TGTGCCAGCAGAGCCCCGGGGTCCTACAATGAGCAGTTCTTC	CASRAPGSYNEQFF
TRBD1	many	TRBV15	TRBJ1-2	13	TGTGCCACCAGCAGAGGGACAGGGTTTGGCTACACCTTC	CATSRGTGFGYTF
TRBD1	many	TRBV30	TRBJ1-3	13	TGTGCCTGGACCCGGACAGGTGGAAACACCATATATTTT	CAWTRTGGNTIYF
.	many	TRBV2	TRBJ1-1	15	TGTGCCAGCAACCCCTTCGGGCCGAGAAACACTGAAGCTTTCTTT	CASNPFGPRNTEAFF
.	.	TRBV20-1	TRBJ1-1	12	TGCAGTGCAACCCCCTGGGGGACTGACGCTTTCTTT	CSATPWGTDAFF
TRBD1	.	TRBV27	TRBJ1-5	15	TGTGCCAGCAGTCCCCGCGACAGGGTCCCTGGGCCCCAGCATTTT	CASSPRDRVPGPQHF
.	.	TRBV30	TRBJ1-1	13	TGTGCCTGGAACTGGGGGGGGGACACTGAAGCTTTCTTT	CAWNWGGDTEAFF
.	.	TRBV11-3	TRBJ2-3	15	TGTGCCAGCAGCCGAGGGAGGGGGAGCACAGATACGCAGTATTTT	CASSRGRGSTDTQYF
TRBD1	many	TRBV19	TRBJ1-1	14	TGTGCCAGTAGTATGACAGGGGGCTTTACTGAAGCTTTCTTT	CASSMTGGFTEAFF
.	few	TRBV9	TRBJ2-4	11	TGTGCCAGCGGTAGCCAGGACATTCAGTACTTC	CASGSQDIQYF